A selection of T cell receptor beta chains follows, all from one sample in a study of T cell repertoires in cytomegalovirus infection. TCRdb called the reads again in MiXCR, with one record for every CDR3 protein. The sample includes roughly 230,000 distinct CDR3 sequences, over 15% of them seen just once. Sequencing input: CD8+ T cells from PBMCs. The origin of the receptors is a human donor in good health (CMV status not recorded). Some clones in this sample may be carry-over from other donors' samples. Each CDR3 is given with its conserved first and last residue. D genes are given only for firm matches. Clone size, where shown, is once, few, many, or a class for clones that have expanded.

cdr3_aa cdr3_nt j_call v_call clone_size d_call
CASRGIRDTQYF TGTGCCAGCAGGGGAATCCGGGATACGCAGTATTTT TRBJ2-3 TRBV2 few .
CASRLWGASGNYGYTF TGTGCCAGCCGTTTATGGGGGGCTTCGGGCAACTATGGCTACACCTTC TRBJ1-2 TRBV13 few .
CASSSLTGALSYEQYF TGTGCCAGCAGTTCTCTGACAGGGGCCCTCTCCTACGAGCAGTACTTC TRBJ2-7 TRBV28 . TRBD1
CASSSPTRLSTDTQYF TGTGCCAGCAGTTCCCCGACAAGACTAAGCACAGATACGCAGTATTTT TRBJ2-3 TRBV28 many .
CASSYGSAGRGETQYF TGTGCCAGCAGTTACGGGTCGGCGGGGCGGGGAGAGACCCAGTACTTC TRBJ2-5 TRBV6-5 . .
CASSLTGVRGPQHF TGTGCCAGCAGTCTTACAGGGGTGCGGGGACCCCAGCATTTT TRBJ1-5 TRBV28 . TRBD1
CAGSPSGRGRTTEAFF TGTGCCGGCAGCCCCTCAGGGCGGGGTCGTACCACTGAAGCTTTCTTT TRBJ1-1 TRBV7-6 . .
CASSLEARGYKETQYF TGTGCCAGCAGCTTGGAGGCGCGGGGGTACAAAGAGACCCAGTACTTC TRBJ2-5 TRBV5-4 . TRBD2
CASSEALRTVSYEQYF TGTGCCAGCAGTGAAGCGCTTAGGACAGTCTCCTACGAGCAGTACTTC TRBJ2-7 TRBV2 many .
CASSGMHAEAFF TGTGCCAGCAGCGGGATGCACGCTGAAGCTTTCTTT TRBJ1-1 TRBV27 few .
CASSSGPNEQFF TGTGCCAGCAGCTCCGGACCCAATGAGCAGTTCTTC TRBJ2-1 TRBV7-4 few .
CASSAGTYTYEQYF TGTGCCAGCAGTGCCGGGACATACACCTACGAGCAGTACTTC TRBJ2-7 TRBV6-1 . .
CASSPTGVGPQHF TGTGCCAGCAGTCCGACCGGTGTGGGTCCCCAGCATTTT TRBJ1-5 TRBV12-3/TRBV12-4 . .
CASSLAAGLAASEQYF TGTGCCAGCAGCTTAGCGGCAGGGCTTGCTGCTTCCGAGCAGTACTTC TRBJ2-7 TRBV7-6 many .
CASSPPDRANTEAFF TGTGCCAGCAGTCCGCCCGACAGGGCGAACACTGAAGCTTTCTTT TRBJ1-1 TRBV28 many TRBD1
CASSETGTGELFF TGTGCCAGCAGCGAAACCGGGACCGGGGAGCTGTTTTTT TRBJ2-2 TRBV7-2 many .
CASSFFPSGGTDTQYF TGTGCCAGCAGTTTCTTCCCTAGCGGGGGTACAGATACGCAGTATTTT TRBJ2-3 TRBV12-3/TRBV12-4 . TRBD2
CASSYSSLTDRGFGEQFF TGTGCCAGCAGTTACTCTAGCCTCACGGACAGGGGTTTCGGTGAGCAGTTCTTC TRBJ2-1 TRBV6-2/TRBV6-3 many TRBD1
CASSLGTGGTTEAFF TGTGCCAGCAGCTTAGGGACAGGGGGTACGACTGAAGCTTTCTTT TRBJ1-1 TRBV7-2 many TRBD1
CASIGGGPYEQYF TGTGCCAGCATAGGTGGGGGACCCTACGAGCAGTACTTC TRBJ2-7 TRBV2 few .
CASGGQGNHEQYF TGTGCCAGCGGTGGACAGGGGAATCACGAGCAGTACTTC TRBJ2-7 TRBV2 . TRBD1
CASSTGQGGSDTEAFF TGTGCCAGCAGCACGGGACAGGGAGGATCGGACACTGAAGCTTTCTTT TRBJ1-1 TRBV7-2 many TRBD1
CASPRGPRTDTQYF TGTGCCAGCCCACGGGGGCCCCGCACAGATACGCAGTATTTT TRBJ2-3 TRBV2 . .
CASSQEVGNEQFF TGTGCCAGCAGCCAAGAGGTTGGCAATGAGCAGTTCTTC TRBJ2-1 TRBV4-2 . .
CASSLWGGAAADTQYF TGTGCCAGCAGTTTATGGGGGGGGGCCGCCGCAGATACGCAGTATTTT TRBJ2-3 TRBV12-3/TRBV12-4 . .
CASSLSGTGGNEQFF TGTGCCAGCAGTTTGAGTGGTACAGGGGGCAATGAGCAGTTCTTC TRBJ2-1 TRBV12-3/TRBV12-4 few TRBD1
CASSLVAAGASTDTQYF TGCGCCAGCAGCTTGGTCGCGGCGGGGGCTAGCACAGATACGCAGTATTTT TRBJ2-3 TRBV5-1 once .
CASSIDSSLDRGTANYGYTF TGTGCCAGTAGTATAGATTCGTCGTTGGACAGGGGGACCGCTAACTATGGCTACACCTTC TRBJ1-2 TRBV19 . TRBD1